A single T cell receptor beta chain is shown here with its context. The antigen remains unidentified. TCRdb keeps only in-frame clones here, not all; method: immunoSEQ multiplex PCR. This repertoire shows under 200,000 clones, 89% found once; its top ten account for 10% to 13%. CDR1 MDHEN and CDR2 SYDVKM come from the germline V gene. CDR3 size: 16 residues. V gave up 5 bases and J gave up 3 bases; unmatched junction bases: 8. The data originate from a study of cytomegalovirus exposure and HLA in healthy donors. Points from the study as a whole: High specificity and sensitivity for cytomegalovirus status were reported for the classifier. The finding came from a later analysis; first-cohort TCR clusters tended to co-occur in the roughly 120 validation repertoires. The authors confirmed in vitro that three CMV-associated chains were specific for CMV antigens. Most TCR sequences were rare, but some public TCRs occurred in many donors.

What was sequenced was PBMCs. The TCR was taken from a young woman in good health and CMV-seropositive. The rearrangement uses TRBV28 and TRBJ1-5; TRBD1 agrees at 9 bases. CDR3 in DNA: TGTGCCAGCAGTCCTCCTGGGACAGGGCTCAATCAGCCCCAGCATTTT. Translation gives CASSPPGTGLNQPQHF.